This T cell receptor (beta chain) comes out of a study of T cell responses to AZD1222 COVID-19 vaccine. The repertoire was sequenced with immunoSEQ multiplex PCR; TCRdb's copy has only in-frame clones and lacks some. This sample has about 130,000 clones; just under 95% occur once, and the top ten carry 0.85% to 1.2%. General study results and limits: The study found vaccine-associated CD4 TCRs spanning spike, dominant at 160-218 and 743-854. The donors showed a predominance of white British ancestry and of females, with possible underestimation of clonal diversity. Nearly half of spike-specific TCRs reportedly target unmutated variant regions.

V lost 6 bases to trimming and J lost 3 bases, with 10 bases between them. The germline V gene encodes CDR1 SNHLY and CDR2 FYNNEI. The CDR3 sequence is 13 residues long. About this clone: Its antigen is unidentified.

The chain uses TRBV2 and TRBJ2-3, with D perhaps assigned TRBD1 or TRBD2 (6 bases each). The starting material was peripheral blood, obtained 28 days after the second AZD1222 dose. This TCR was sampled from an adult who received the AZD1222 COVID-19 vaccine. In nucleotides, the CDR3 is TGTGCCAGCAGCTTAGGGGGGACAGATACGCAGTATTTT. Protein product: CASSLGGTDTQYF.